This T cell receptor (beta chain) was observed in a study of spatial heterogeneity in lung cancer (dated by TCRdb to between 2019 and 2020). For the wider study: Beta-chain transcripts were consistently detected in greater numbers than alpha-chain transcripts, which likely reflects a higher abundance of beta-chain transcripts. At surgery, hundreds of tumor regions, approximately 64 matched nontumor lung samples and a few dozen PBMC samples were TCR-sequenced for both alpha and beta chains. The study quantitatively compared TCR alpha and beta repertoires across multiple tumor regions, matched nontumor lung and blood in non-small cell lung cancer. The study linked features of the TCR repertoire to counts of nonsynonymous mutations, which were determined by whole-exome sequencing of tumor tissue. In the raw uncorrected reads, each unique combination of TCR and UMI appeared more than ten times on average.

Libraries came from 5' RACE. This sample was sequenced with a NextSeq 500. To allow correction of PCR and sequencing errors, the TCR library protocol tagged every TCR cDNA molecule with a unique molecular identifier. Under the source paper's analysis protocol: Decombinator tools were used for TCR identification, UMI-based error correction and CDR3 extraction. TCRs above a frequency of 2 per 1,000, corresponding to the top 1% of the tumor frequency distribution, were defined as expanded. Rényi diversity was computed with the R vegan package after subsampling each repertoire 100 times to 5,000 TCRs. CDR3 similarity networks were constructed using string-kernel similarity of amino acid triplets, with links drawn between CDR3s whose pairwise similarity was above 0.82. TCRdb reprocessed the public reads (quality trimming at Q25 with fastp, clone calling with MiXCR) and kept in-frame beta chains. When rows share a CDR3 protein, they turn into one entry using the most common DNA and genes. These V and J calls rely on TCRdb rather than the paper's analysis. The sample table lists tens of thousands of distinct CDR3 sequences, about an eighth of them with a count of one. The top ten constitute just over 40% of the sample.

Counted from cysteine to phenylalanine, this CDR3 has 13 amino acids. Just CDR3 DNA is preserved here, 39 bases in frame from base 1. V drops 6 bases and J drops 7 bases, leaving 15 bases in between. CDR1 and CDR2 were assigned from the germline V gene (reference sequence) as DFQATT and SNEGSKA. What the time point label conveys for this sample: sample taken at primary tumor resection. Without any cell sorting, TCR sequencing was performed on whole RNA extracted either from tumor and nontumor lung tissue or from cryopreserved PBMC samples. Donors were some 67 patients with early-stage, untreated non-small cell lung cancer from the lung TRACERx cohort. A patient was chosen for TCR sequencing only when enough RNA was available from at least two tumor regions. A few counts support this clonotype. The specificity of this receptor is unknown. No quality values exist for individual bases; no much larger clone is one base distant.

General findings and caveats noted by the study authors: Ubiquitous expanded tumor TCRs were found in blood more often at tumor resection than at routine follow-up. Confirming at a functional level the hypothesis that regional TCRs recognize regional mutations was considered to require additional single-cell paired TCR alpha and beta sequencing.

This specimen was PBMCs, taken at surgery. The clonotype originates from a male donor with early-stage non-small cell lung cancer. Recombination connected TRBV20-1 to TRBJ2-2; the best D guess is TRBD2, with 6 bases matching. CDR3 loop: CSAQTGVGGELFF. The DNA sequence is as follows: TGCAGTGCCCAAACGGGAGTTGGCGGGGAGCTGTTTTTT.